Presented here are 29 T cell receptor beta chains from one specimen sequenced in a study of human T cells and chemical hapten exposure. Described time point: patch test 1, 2 weeks after DPC sensitization. This sample's treatment: therapeutic diphenylcyclopropenone sensitization with weekly scalp DPC. TCRdb independently ran MiXCR on the RACE reads; one entry per CDR3 protein. The table lists 75,000 to 100,000 distinct CDR3 sequences, under 15% of them singletons. Sequenced material: whole blood, taken in connection with sensitization to the hapten diphenylcyclopropenone (DPC). The origin of the receptors is a woman aged 40-49 years with alopecia areata. Some clones in this sample may be carry-over from other donors' samples.

This clonotype was seen a few times. The chain has TRBV20-1 and TRBJ2-1, with TRBD2 matching 7 bases. J gave up 4 bases and V 1 base, and 7 bases lay outside the gene matches. This CDR3 is 15 amino acids long. Germline values: CDR1 DFQATT, CDR2 SNEGSKA (reference sequence). This CDR3 is CSARGPGLVYNEQFF. The CDR3 DNA reads TGCAGTGCTAGAGGCCCCGGACTAGTTTACAATGAGCAGTTCTTC.

The chain links TRBV7-2 to TRBJ2-1, with TRBD1 matching 7 bases. The CDR3 covers 15 residues. Looked up from germline, CDR1 is SGHTA and CDR2 is FQGNSA. V gave up 6 bases and J gave up 2 bases; unmatched junction bases: 7. The DNA of the CDR3 is TGTGCCAGCAGGCCACAGGGGTCCCCCTACAATGAGCAGTTCTTC. Protein: CASRPQGSPYNEQFF.

V usage is TRBV6-4 and J usage is TRBJ2-1; 7 positions match TRBD1. V gave up 4 bases and J gave up 13 bases; unmatched junction bases: 7. This CDR3 region has 12 residues. Germline CDR1 is MRHNA and CDR2 is SNTAGT. The CDR3 protein is CASSGSGGQQFF. For the CDR3, the DNA is TGTGCCAGCAGTGGCTCAGGGGGACAACAGTTCTTC.

This clonotype was observed a handful of times. The genes are TRBV3-1 and TRBJ2-1; 13 bases match TRBD2. The CDR3 length is 14 residues. CDR1 and CDR2 from the germline V gene are LGHDT and YNNKEL (reference sequence). Losses at the gene ends were 4 bases for V and 7 bases for J; bases not matched to a gene: 1. The CDR3 DNA is TGTGCCAGCAGCCGGACTAGCGGGAGAAATGAGCAGTTCTTC. Residues: CASSRTSGRNEQFF.

This clonotype was found a few times. The CDR3 sequence: CASSLAWDREDQPQHF. The CDR3, as DNA: TGTGCCAGCAGCTTGGCATGGGACAGGGAAGATCAGCCCCAGCATTTT. This chain uses TRBV5-6 with TRBJ1-5, with 9 bases aligning to TRBD1. The V and J ends lost 0 bases and 5 bases, in that order; junction bases with no gene match: 6. This CDR3 is 16 amino acids long. Germline V gives CDR1 SGHDT, CDR2 YYEEEE.

This rearrangement joins TRBV7-6 to TRBJ2-3, with D tentatively TRBD2 (6 bases). This CDR3 has 19 amino acids. CDR1 is SGHVS, CDR2 FNYEAQ, per germline. V lost 1 base to trimming and J lost 0 bases, with 20 bases between them. In nucleotides, the CDR3 is TGTGCCAGCAGCTTAGAAGGAGGCGGGACGGGATCTAGCACAGATACGCAGTATTTT. Amino acid sequence: CASSLEGGGTGSSTDTQYF.

The CDR3 loop is CASSQDAGDRANVLTF. CDR3 DNA: TGCGCCAGCAGCCAAGATGCCGGGGACAGGGCCAACGTCCTGACTTTC. This chain links TRBV4-1 with TRBJ2-6, with a weak D call TRBD1 (6 bases). Germline assignment: CDR1 MGHRA and CDR2 YSYEKL. This CDR3 comprises 16 residues. Trimming left V 0 bases short and J 5 bases short, with 11 bases between.

This chain uses TRBV11-2 with TRBJ1-3; D may be TRBD1 (5 bases). V dropped 5 bases and J dropped 2 bases, with 22 bases sitting between them. The germline V gene has CDR1 SGHAT and CDR2 FQNNGV. This CDR3 is built from 18 residues. CDR3 amino acids: CASSLWRATGTAGNTIYF. CDR3 DNA: TGTGCCAGCAGCCTATGGCGGGCTACCGGGACCGCTGGAAACACCATATATTTT.

This clonotype was seen only a few times. J is TRBJ1-5 and V is TRBV5-1; D is unresolved. The germline V gene has CDR1 SGHRS and CDR2 YFSETQ. The germline V and J ends were trimmed by 1 base and 0 bases, with 11 bases remaining between them. The CDR3 covers 16 residues. CDR3 DNA sequence: TGCGCCAGCAGCTTGCCCAGGACGTATAGCAATCAGCCCCAGCATTTT. Its translation: CASSLPRTYSNQPQHF.

The table lists this clonotype with a few counts. This chain connects TRBV5-1 to TRBJ2-2; tentative D call: TRBD1 (5 bases). V lost 2 bases, J lost 6 bases, and 17 bases lay in between. CDR3 size: 16 residues. Germline V gene lookup returns CDR1 SGHRS and CDR2 YFSETQ. The CDR3 region is CASSLSPGIVAGELFF. The CDR3 nucleotides read TGCGCCAGCAGCTTATCACCAGGGATAGTGGCCGGGGAGCTGTTTTTT.

This clonotype was picked up many times. CDR3 coding DNA: TGTGCCAGCAGCTTAGAAATAAGCGGGAGGGCCTACAATGAGCAGTTCTTC. Protein sequence: CASSLEISGRAYNEQFF. V and J are TRBV11-2 and TRBJ2-1; 10 positions match TRBD2. The J segment lost 2 bases and the V segment lost 0 bases, leaving 4 bases of the junction unmatched. The CDR3 sequence is 17 residues long. Germline lookup yields CDR1 SGHAT and CDR2 FQNNGV.

The J gene is TRBJ2-1, the V gene TRBV7-8; TRBD2 matches at 9 bases. CDR1 and CDR2 (germline): SGHVS, FQNEAQ. Trimming took 1 base from V and 4 from J; bases not matched to a gene: 2. The CDR3 runs to 15 residues. In DNA form, the CDR3 reads TGTGCCAGCAGCTTAGTAGCGGGGGTTTACAATGAGCAGTTCTTC. Amino acids: CASSLVAGVYNEQFF. Complete variable domain (other parts from reference TRBV7-8 and TRBJ2-1): GAGVSQSPRYKVAKRGQDVALRCDPISGHVSLFWYQQALGQGPEFLTYFQNEAQLDKSGLPSDRFFAERPEGSVSTLKIQRTQQEDSAVYLCASSLVAGVYNEQFFGPGTRLTVL.

Only a few counts were recorded for this clonotype. The V gene is TRBV12-3 or TRBV12-4, the J gene TRBJ1-1; 7 nucleotides line up with TRBD1. This CDR3 comprises 15 residues. V was clipped by 2 bases and J by 6 bases; unmatched bases: 9. This CDR3 is CASSLITGVGAEAFF. In DNA form, the CDR3 reads TGTGCCAGCAGTTTAATAACAGGGGTTGGGGCTGAAGCTTTCTTT.

This clonotype was picked up many times. The chain joins TRBV6-2 or TRBV6-3 to TRBJ1-5; D unresolved. This CDR3 spans 12 amino acids. Germline V gives CDR1 MNHEY, CDR2 SVGEGT. Between the trimmed V and J ends, which lost 6 bases and 5 bases, there was a span of 8 bases. For the CDR3, the DNA is TGTGCCAGCAGCCATCAGTATCAGCCCCAGCATTTT. It yields the protein CASSHQYQPQHF.

The J gene is TRBJ1-2, the V gene TRBV28, with D maybe TRBD1 (5 bases). Germline V gene lookup returns CDR1 MDHEN and CDR2 SYDVKM. V lost 5 bases, J lost 4 bases, and 14 bases lay in between. This CDR3 has 14 amino acids. CDR3 sequence: CASSPSPGAYGYTF. As DNA, the CDR3 is TGTGCCAGCAGTCCCTCCCCCGGGGCCTATGGCTACACCTTC.

The chain combines TRBV5-1 with TRBJ1-1; TRBD1 might be the D (6 bases). The V gene lost 3 bases and the J gene lost 2 bases, with 17 bases spanning the gap. The CDR3 length is 16 residues. In germline, CDR1 is SGHRS, CDR2 YFSETQ. CDR3 nucleotide sequence: TGCGCCAGCAGCTCAACCTCCCCAGGGACAAACACTGAAGCTTTCTTT. Amino acid sequence: CASSSTSPGTNTEAFF.

V is TRBV2 and J is TRBJ1-2; D call uncertain. The germline gives CDR1 SNHLY, CDR2 FYNNEI. The CDR3 has 14 residues. Trimming took off 2 bases at V and 4 bases at J, with 11 bases between the two ends. The CDR3 sequence is CASSEQEASYGYTF. The CDR3 nucleotides read TGTGCCAGCAGTGAACAGGAAGCGAGCTATGGCTACACCTTC.

This clonotype was seen a few times. V and J are TRBV4-3 and TRBJ2-1, with D hard to call. The CDR3 totals 11 residues. Germline lookup yields CDR1 LGHNA and CDR2 YSLEER. V was cut by 7 bases and J by 8 bases, with 9 bases left in between. CDR3 sequence reads: CASNGADEQFF. CDR3 bases: TGCGCCAGCAACGGTGCAGATGAGCAGTTCTTC.

The genes are TRBV18 and TRBJ2-3; TRBD1 agrees at 8 bases. The length of the CDR3 is 16 residues. CDR1 and CDR2 (germline): KGHSH, LQKENI. V gave up 3 bases and J gave up 2 bases; unmatched junction bases: 7. The CDR3 bases are TGTGCCAGCTCACCGCTTGGACAGGGCCCCACAGATACGCAGTATTTT. As protein: CASSPLGQGPTDTQYF.

This clonotype occurred a few times. This rearrangement joins TRBV2 to TRBJ2-2; TRBD2 matches 11 bases. The germline gives CDR1 SNHLY, CDR2 FYNNEI. The CDR3 is 17 amino acids. V dropped 0 bases and J dropped 5; count of bases not matched to a gene: 5. CDR3 in DNA: TGTGCCAGCAGTGAAGCGCTTCTAGCGGGAGGTACCGGGGAGCTGTTTTTT. This translates into CASSEALLAGGTGELFF.

This clonotype was detected a few times. V and J are TRBV3-1 and TRBJ2-5; D gene ambiguous. The ends were cut back, 2 bases at V and 5 bases at J, with 18 bases in the middle. Germline V gene sequence: CDR1 LGHDT, CDR2 YNNKEL (reference sequence). This CDR3 has 16 residues. As DNA, the CDR3 is TGTGCCAGCAGCCAACTCGCCACAACCAAGTCGGAGACCCAGTACTTC. It is translated as CASSQLATTKSETQYF.

The chain joins TRBV7-8 to TRBJ1-5; D perhaps matches TRBD1 (6 bases). The CDR3 length is 13 residues. Germline V gives CDR1 SGHVS, CDR2 FQNEAQ. V lost 1 base to trimming and J lost 7 bases, with 8 bases between them. CDR3 nucleotides: TGTGCCAGCAGCTTAGGTCAGGGGCAGCCCCAGCATTTT. It is translated as CASSLGQGQPQHF. Variable domain in full (rest from reference TRBV7-8 and TRBJ1-5): GAGVSQSPRYKVAKRGQDVALRCDPISGHVSLFWYQQALGQGPEFLTYFQNEAQLDKSGLPSDRFFAERPEGSVSTLKIQRTQQEDSAVYLCASSLGQGQPQHFGDGTRLSIL.

This clonotype was picked up a small number of times. The chain links TRBV28 to TRBJ1-1, with no clear D. Trimming took 4 bases from V and 5 from J, leaving 11 bases between them. There are 13 residues in the CDR3. Germline values: CDR1 MDHEN, CDR2 SYDVKM. The CDR3 spells CASSSADRTEAFF. The CDR3 DNA is TGTGCCAGCAGTTCTGCGGACCGAACTGAAGCTTTCTTT.

The V and J genes are TRBV7-2 and TRBJ2-2; no firm D call. The CDR3 runs 13 residues. Trimming pared 6 bases from V and 3 bases from J, leaving 8 bases between. Germline CDR1 and CDR2: SGHTA and FQGNSA. The CDR3 is CASSSTYTGELFF. The CDR3 nucleotides read TGTGCCAGCAGTAGCACTTACACCGGGGAGCTGTTTTTT.

There are a few counts of this clonotype. V gene TRBV7-6 combines with J gene TRBJ2-1; a weak D match, TRBD2 (6 bases). Germline values: CDR1 SGHVS, CDR2 FNYEAQ. The CDR3 totals 16 residues. V was trimmed by 6 bases and J by 1 base, leaving 16 bases between them. The CDR3 sequence: CASRRDSSGSYNEQFF. Written as DNA, the CDR3 is TGTGCCAGCAGAAGGGACTCCTCGGGGTCCTACAATGAGCAGTTCTTC.

The gene calls are TRBV20-1 and TRBJ2-1; D is undetermined. CDR1 DFQATT and CDR2 SNEGSKA come from the germline V gene (reference sequence). The germline V and J ends were trimmed by 0 bases and 0 bases, with 12 bases remaining between them. The CDR3 has 16 amino acids. CDR3 in amino acids: CSARDPSGRSYNEQFF. Here the CDR3 DNA reads TGCAGTGCTAGAGATCCCTCAGGACGCTCCTACAATGAGCAGTTCTTC.

This clonotype was detected ten times or more. The gene calls are TRBV7-2 and TRBJ2-3; TRBD1 matches 7 bases. With V trimmed by 3 bases and J by 0 bases, 6 bases remained unmatched. This CDR3 is built from 16 residues. Germline V gene lookup returns CDR1 SGHTA and CDR2 FQGNSA. The CDR3 sequence is CASSFFGQASTDTQYF. Here the CDR3 DNA reads TGTGCCAGCAGCTTCTTTGGACAGGCGAGCACAGATACGCAGTATTTT.

This clonotype was seen repeatedly, ten times or more. This sequence joins TRBV6-2 or TRBV6-3 and TRBJ2-7; D unresolved. Trimming took off 4 bases at V and 6 bases at J, with 10 bases between the two ends. CDR1 is MNHEY and CDR2 is SVGEGT in the germline V gene. The length of the CDR3 is 12 residues. CDR3 sequence reads: CASSSISSEQYF. For the CDR3, the DNA is TGTGCCAGCAGTTCGATTAGCTCCGAGCAGTACTTC.

The table lists this clonotype with many counts. The chain employs TRBV5-4 and TRBJ2-7; 15 bases are a match to TRBD2. Germline CDR1 and CDR2: SGHNT and YYREEE (reference sequence). The V segment lost 4 bases and the J segment 6 bases; nucleotides outside the gene matches: 14. The CDR3 is 18 residues long. CDR3 bases: TGTGCCAGCAGCGACGACCCGGGGGGACTAGCGGGAGGAACCGAGCAGTACTTC. Protein sequence: CASSDDPGGLAGGTEQYF.